This T cell receptor beta chain was sequenced in a study of shared T cell receptors in the human thymus. Sequencing was performed with immunoSEQ multiplex PCR; in TCRdb, only in-frame clones are kept and a portion is missing. The data hold about 730,000 clones, with 70% to 90% observed a single time. A further study also used this sample, focusing on human thymus T cells. That paper adds: Resected material from corrective heart surgery provided the thymus tissue analysed. Thymic and blood repertoires appeared to show biased V and J gene usage. Related research examined unrelated individuals and reported that their thymic repertoires overlapped highly.

This clonotype was obtained from a girl in the first two years of life with a congenital heart defect. Sequenced sample: thymocytes.

The CDR3 DNA reads as TGTGCCAGCAGCTTAGCACAGGGGGACACTGAAGCTTTCTTT. Translated: CASSLAQGDTEAFF. J is TRBJ1-1 and V is TRBV13; 8 nucleotides line up with TRBD1. The J segment lost 3 bases and the V segment lost 1 base, leaving 1 base of the junction unmatched. The CDR3 is 14 amino acids. Germline V gene sequence: CDR1 PRHDT, CDR2 FYEKMQ (reference sequence). Supplemented by reference TRBV13 and TRBJ1-1, the full variable domain reads AAGVIQSPRHLIKEKRETATLKCYPIPRHDTVYWYQQGPGQDPQFLISFYEKMQSDKGSIPDRFSAQQFSDYHSELNMSSLELGDSALYFCASSLAQGDTEAFFGQGTRLTVV.